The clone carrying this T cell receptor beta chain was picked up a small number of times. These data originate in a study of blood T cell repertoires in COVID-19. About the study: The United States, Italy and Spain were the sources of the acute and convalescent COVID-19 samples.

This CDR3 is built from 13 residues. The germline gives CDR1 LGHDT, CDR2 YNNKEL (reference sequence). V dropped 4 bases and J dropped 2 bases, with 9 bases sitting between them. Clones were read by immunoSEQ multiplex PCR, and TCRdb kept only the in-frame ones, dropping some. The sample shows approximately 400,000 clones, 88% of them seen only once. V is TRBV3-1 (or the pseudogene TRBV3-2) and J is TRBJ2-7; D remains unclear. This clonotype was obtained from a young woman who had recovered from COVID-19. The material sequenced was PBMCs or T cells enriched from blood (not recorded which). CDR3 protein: CASSRDSTYEQYF. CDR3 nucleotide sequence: TGTGCCAGCAGCCGAGATTCCACCTACGAGCAGTACTTC.